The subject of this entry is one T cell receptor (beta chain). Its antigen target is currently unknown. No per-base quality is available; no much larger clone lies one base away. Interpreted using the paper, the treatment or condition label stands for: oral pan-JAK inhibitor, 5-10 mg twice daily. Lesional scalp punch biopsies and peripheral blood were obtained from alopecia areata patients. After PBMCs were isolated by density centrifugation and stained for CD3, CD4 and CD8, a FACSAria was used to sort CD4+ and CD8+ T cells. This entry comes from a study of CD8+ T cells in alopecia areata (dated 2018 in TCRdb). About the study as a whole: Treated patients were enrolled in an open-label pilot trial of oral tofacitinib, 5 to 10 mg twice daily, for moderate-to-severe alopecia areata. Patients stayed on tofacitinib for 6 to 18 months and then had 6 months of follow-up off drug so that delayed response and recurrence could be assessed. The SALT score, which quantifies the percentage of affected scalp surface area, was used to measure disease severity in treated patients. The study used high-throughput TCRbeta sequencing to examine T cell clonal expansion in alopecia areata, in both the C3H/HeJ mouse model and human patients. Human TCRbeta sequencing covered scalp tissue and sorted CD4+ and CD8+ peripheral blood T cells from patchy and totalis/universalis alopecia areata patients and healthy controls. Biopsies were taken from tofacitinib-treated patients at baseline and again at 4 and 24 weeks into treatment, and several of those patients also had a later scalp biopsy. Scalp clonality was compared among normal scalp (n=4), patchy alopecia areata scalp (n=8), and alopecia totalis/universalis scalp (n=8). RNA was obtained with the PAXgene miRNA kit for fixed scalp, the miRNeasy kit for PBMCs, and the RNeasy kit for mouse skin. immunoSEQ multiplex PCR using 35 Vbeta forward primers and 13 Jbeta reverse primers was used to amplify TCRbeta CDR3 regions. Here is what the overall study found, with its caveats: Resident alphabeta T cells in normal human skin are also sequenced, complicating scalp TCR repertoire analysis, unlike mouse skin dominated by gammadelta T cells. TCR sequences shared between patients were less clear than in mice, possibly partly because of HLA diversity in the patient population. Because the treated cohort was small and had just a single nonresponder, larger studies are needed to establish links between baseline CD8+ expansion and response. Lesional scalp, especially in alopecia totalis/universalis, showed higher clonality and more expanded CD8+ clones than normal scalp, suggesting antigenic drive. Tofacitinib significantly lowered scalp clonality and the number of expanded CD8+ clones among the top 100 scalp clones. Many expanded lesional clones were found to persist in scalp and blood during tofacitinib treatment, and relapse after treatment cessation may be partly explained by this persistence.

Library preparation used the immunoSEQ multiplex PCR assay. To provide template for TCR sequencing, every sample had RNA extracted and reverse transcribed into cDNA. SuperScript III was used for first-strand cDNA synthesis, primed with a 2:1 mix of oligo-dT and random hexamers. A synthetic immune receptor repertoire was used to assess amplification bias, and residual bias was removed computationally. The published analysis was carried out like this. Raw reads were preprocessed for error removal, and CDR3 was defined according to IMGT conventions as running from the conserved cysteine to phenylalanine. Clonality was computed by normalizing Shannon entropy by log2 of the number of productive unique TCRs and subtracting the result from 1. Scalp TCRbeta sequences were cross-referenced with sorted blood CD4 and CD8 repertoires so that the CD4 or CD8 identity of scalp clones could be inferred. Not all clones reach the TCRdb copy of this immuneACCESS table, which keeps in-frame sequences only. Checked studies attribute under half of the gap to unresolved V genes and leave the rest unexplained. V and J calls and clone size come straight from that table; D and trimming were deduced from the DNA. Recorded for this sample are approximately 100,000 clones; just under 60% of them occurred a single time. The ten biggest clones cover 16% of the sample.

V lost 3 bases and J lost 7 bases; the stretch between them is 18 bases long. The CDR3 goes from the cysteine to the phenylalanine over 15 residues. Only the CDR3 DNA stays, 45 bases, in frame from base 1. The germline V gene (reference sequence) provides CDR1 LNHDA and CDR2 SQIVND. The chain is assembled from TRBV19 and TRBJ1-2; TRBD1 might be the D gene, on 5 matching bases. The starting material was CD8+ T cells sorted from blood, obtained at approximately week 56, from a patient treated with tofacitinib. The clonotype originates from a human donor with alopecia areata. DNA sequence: TGTGCCAGTAGTATCGGGTTGACTGGCGGGGGTGGCTACACCTTC. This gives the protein CASSIGLTGGGGYTF.